The clone carrying this T cell receptor beta chain occurred many times. Its antigen remains unknown. The sample belongs to a study of CD8 T cells in ankylosing spondylitis. Findings of the study overall: Several of the motif variants were reported before in synovial fluid and blood from reactive arthritis. With a CD8+ phenotype, disease-linked clones were relatively rare in peripheral blood. Among TCR beta sequences, a motif of several highly homologous variants appeared characteristic of ankylosing spondylitis blood.

From the 5' RACE reads, TCRdb called clonotypes with MiXCR, one entry per CDR3 protein. This table holds fewer than 550,000 distinct CDR3 sequences, less than 6% found once. V was clipped by 5 bases and J by 4 bases; unmatched bases: 7. The CDR3 length is 15 residues. Germline V gives CDR1 MNHEY, CDR2 SVGEGT. The clonotype was recovered from a male donor with ankylosing spondylitis. This sequence joins TRBV6-2 or TRBV6-3 and TRBJ2-3, with 9 bases lining up with TRBD2. Sequencing was performed on blood, either unsorted or a sorted T cell fraction (not recorded which). In DNA form, the CDR3 reads TGTGCCAGCAGTACCGTAGCGGGAGCGGCAGATACGCAGTATTTT. Its translation: CASSTVAGAADTQYF.